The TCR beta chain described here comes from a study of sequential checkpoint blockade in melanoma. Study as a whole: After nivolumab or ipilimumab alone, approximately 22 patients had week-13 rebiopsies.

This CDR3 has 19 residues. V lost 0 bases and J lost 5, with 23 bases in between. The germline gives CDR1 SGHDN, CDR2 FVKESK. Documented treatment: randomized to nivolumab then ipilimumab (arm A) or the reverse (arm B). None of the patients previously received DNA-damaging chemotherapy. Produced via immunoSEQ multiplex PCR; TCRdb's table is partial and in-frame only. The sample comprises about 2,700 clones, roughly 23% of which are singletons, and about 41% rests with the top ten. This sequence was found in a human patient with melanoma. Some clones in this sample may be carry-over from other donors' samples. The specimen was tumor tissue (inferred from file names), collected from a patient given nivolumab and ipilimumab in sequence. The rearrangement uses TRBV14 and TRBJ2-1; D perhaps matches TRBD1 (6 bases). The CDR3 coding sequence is TGTGCCAGCAGCCAAGACCATACGTTCTGGGGGCCGGATCACAATGAGCAGTTCTTC. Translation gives CASSQDHTFWGPDHNEQFF.